This T cell receptor (beta chain) was recorded in a study of siplizumab effects on memory and regulatory T cells (dated 2019 in TCRdb). With respect to the entire study: The study examined how the anti-CD2 antibody siplizumab affects alloreactive T-cell subsets in allogeneic mixed lymphocyte reactions built from human PBMCs. Broader findings and caveats from the paper: Roughly 80-97% of proliferating CD4+ or CD8+ clones could not be assigned a naive or memory phenotype. Because sequences at frequencies below about 10^-5 were poorly captured, only a minor fraction of alloreactive clones could be mapped back to unstimulated subsets. In reactions with siplizumab, an average of 68.8% of mappable alloreactive CD4+ clones were Treg-derived, compared with 25% to 30% in control reactions. The suppressive function of proliferating Tregs from siplizumab cultures was not functionally confirmed. The cumulative frequency of alloreactive sequences that could be traced back to unstimulated CD4+ memory T cells was significantly reduced by siplizumab. Unstimulated naive T cells appeared more diverse than memory T cells, and naive cells seemed to contribute substantially to the alloresponse.

The germline V end is reduced by 2 bases and the J end by 4 bases; junction bases left unmatched: 13. CDR1 and CDR2 were assigned from the germline V gene as SQVTM and ANQGSEA. The CDR3 holds 17 amino acids from the cysteine to the phenylalanine. The only DNA kept is the CDR3, 51 bases in frame from the first base. Sorted unstimulated T cells and proliferating T cells recovered from mixed lymphocyte reactions underwent TCRbeta CDR3 sequencing. Fresh whole blood from nine to ten HLA-typed healthy donors was used as the source from which PBMCs were isolated. To map where alloreactive clones came from, CD4+ non-regulatory T cells in the unstimulated state were FACS-sorted. In regard to this clone: Its antigen target is currently unknown. Qualities for individual bases were not recorded, and no much larger clone is one base off.

Libraries came from the immunoSEQ multiplex PCR assay. Roughly 9.8 x 10^4 TCR templates per sample were assayed on the deep sequencing platform. Genomic DNA extracted from sorted T cells was used for TCRbeta CDR3 sequencing. The authors' pipeline ran thus. The R programming language was used for clonal analysis of the TCRbeta CDR3 data. Alloreactive CD4+ and CD8+ clones were defined by comparing unstimulated samples with post-reaction CFSE-low samples. Regulatory or non-regulatory origin of alloreactive CD4+ clones was assigned by matching sequences to the sorted unstimulated Treg and non-Treg repertoires. TCRdb holds this immuneACCESS table with in-frame rearrangements only. Some clones are missing; in checked studies, unresolved V genes explain under half, and the rest has no known cause. The DNA gave D and trimming, while V, J and clone size come from that table. The sample yields around 100,000 clones; 85% to 95% were counted once. 1% to 1.5% of the sample is held by the ten biggest clonotypes.

The material sequenced was non-Treg CD4+ T cells sorted from blood. The cell subset or site label for this specimen denotes: FACS-sorted unstimulated CD4+ non-regulatory T cells. The chain employs TRBV29-1 and TRBJ1-2; 10 nucleotides in the junction match TRBD1. This TCR was sampled from a human donor in good health. The DNA sequence is given as TGCAGCGTTGAATGGTATACTCCGGGACAGGGGACCTATGGCTACACCTTC. This encodes CSVEWYTPGQGTYGYTF.